This TCR beta chain was captured in a study of T-cell memory formation after mild COVID-19. 5'RACE with constant-segment primers built TCRalpha and TCRbeta cDNA libraries with UMIs. TCRdb redid the calling of the 5' RACE reads with MiXCR, one entry per CDR3 protein. The sample records just under 350,000 distinct CDR3 sequences, 13% being singletons. This clonotype showed up just a few times. CDR3 size: 12 residues. Per the germline V gene, CDR1 is SGHTA and CDR2 is FQGNSA. V lost 5 bases and J lost 8, with 12 bases in between. The rearrangement joins TRBV7-2 to TRBJ1-1; the D gene is possibly TRBD1 (6 bases). The sample comprised PBMCs or a T cell subset sorted from them (not recorded which). The source of this sequence is a man younger than 35 who had mild COVID-19 (a few samples of this study predate the infection). Cell type and time point are not known. The CDR3 is CASSTRGQEAFF. In DNA, the CDR3 is TGTGCCAGCAGCACGAGGGGACAAGAAGCTTTCTTT.